The rows below give T cell receptor beta chains drawn from one sample of a study of memory CD4+ T cells and cytomegalovirus serostatus. Sequencing was performed with immunoSEQ multiplex PCR; in TCRdb, only in-frame clones are kept and a portion is missing. The repertoire consists of 50,000 or so clones, with more than 70% occurring once and the leading ten covering roughly 2%. The sample was memory CD4+ T cells from blood. The receptors derive from an adult in good health and CMV-seropositive. Both conserved end residues are part of each CDR3. D genes are given only for firm matches. Where a row states a size, it is once, few, many or the class of an expanded clone; other rows omit it.

abundance	d_gene	v_gene	j_gene	CDR3aa	CDR3nt
.	.	TRBV27	TRBJ2-1	CASSPGTIQQFF	TGTGCCAGCAGTCCGGGCACAATCCAGCAGTTCTTC
.	.	TRBV19	TRBJ2-6	CASTLRGLGANVLTF	TGTGCCAGTACTCTACGAGGTTTAGGGGCCAACGTCCTGACTTTC
.	TRBD1	TRBV5-4	TRBJ2-3	CASSPGQSPDTQYF	TGTGCCAGCAGCCCGGGACAGTCCCCAGATACGCAGTATTTT
once	.	TRBV6-6	TRBJ1-3	CASNAQVPGNTIYF	TGTGCCAGCAACGCACAGGTCCCTGGAAACACCATATATTTT
.	.	TRBV7-2	TRBJ2-5	CASSFGNYQETQYF	TGTGCCAGCAGCTTCGGGAATTACCAAGAGACCCAGTACTTC
.	.	TRBV5-4	TRBJ2-1	CASSSDLNEQFF	TGTGCCAGCAGCTCTGACCTCAATGAGCAGTTCTTC
.	.	TRBV9	TRBJ2-2	CASSAGWRAVRAAANTGELFF	TGTGCCAGCAGCGCAGGGTGGAGGGCAGTTAGGGCCGCGGCGAACACCGGGGAGCTGTTTTTT
once	TRBD2	TRBV6-5	TRBJ2-7	CASSYGLAAHEQYF	TGTGCCAGCAGTTACGGACTAGCGGCCCACGAGCAGTACTTC
.	.	TRBV5-4	TRBJ2-5	CASSSGPAAQETQYF	TGTGCCAGCAGCTCAGGACCCGCTGCACAAGAGACCCAGTACTTC
.	.	TRBV4-3	TRBJ2-7	CASSPHAGGKEQYF	TGCGCCAGCAGCCCACACGCTGGGGGGAAAGAGCAGTACTTC
.	.	TRBV7-9	TRBJ2-7	CASSLISKGLTYEQYF	TGTGCCAGCAGCTTAATTAGTAAGGGACTCACCTACGAGCAGTACTTC
.	.	TRBV7-6	TRBJ1-6	CASRPTRTYNSPLHF	TGTGCCAGCAGACCGACACGGACCTATAATTCACCCCTCCACTTT
.	TRBD1	TRBV18	TRBJ1-1	CASSPLQGKNTEAFF	TGTGCCAGCTCTCCCCTACAGGGGAAAAACACTGAAGCTTTCTTT
.	TRBD1	TRBV2	TRBJ1-1	CASSEAATGTAFF	TGTGCCAGCAGTGAAGCTGCGACAGGGACGGCTTTCTTT
.	TRBD1	TRBV18	TRBJ1-5	CASSPDRTGDRQPQHF	TGTGCCAGCTCACCAGATAGGACAGGGGACCGTCAGCCCCAGCATTTT
.	TRBD1	TRBV6-6	TRBJ1-2	CASSSPDRGANYGYTF	TGTGCCAGCAGTTCGCCTGACAGGGGAGCTAACTATGGCTACACCTTC
.	TRBD1	TRBV11-2	TRBJ2-1	CASSPWTGSYNEQFF	TGTGCCAGCAGCCCCTGGACAGGGAGCTACAATGAGCAGTTCTTC
.	TRBD1	TRBV12-5	TRBJ1-1	CASGLVQGRDTEAFF	TGTGCTAGTGGTTTGGTACAGGGGCGAGACACTGAAGCTTTCTTT
.	TRBD2	TRBV29-1	TRBJ2-3	CSVKTSGTSTDTQYF	TGCAGCGTCAAGACTAGCGGGACCTCCACAGATACGCAGTATTTT
.	TRBD1	TRBV28	TRBJ1-5	CASSLQGALNQPQHF	TGTGCCAGCAGCCTCCAGGGGGCCCTCAATCAGCCCCAGCATTTT
.	TRBD1	TRBV30	TRBJ2-7	CAYRGGAYEQYF	TGTGCCTATCGAGGGGGCGCGTACGAGCAGTACTTC
.	.	TRBV5-6	TRBJ1-2	CASSLPGDNGYTF	TGTGCCAGCAGCTTGCCAGGTGACAATGGCTACACCTTC
.	TRBD1	TRBV28	TRBJ2-3	CASGDNRGRMAQYF	TGTGCCAGCGGAGATAACAGGGGGCGGATGGCGCAGTATTTT
.	TRBD1	TRBV10-3	TRBJ2-3	CAILRQGASDTQYF	TGTGCCATCTTACGACAGGGGGCTTCAGATACGCAGTATTTT
.	.	TRBV20-1	TRBJ1-1	CSARSNAGAFF	TGCAGTGCTAGATCTAACGCGGGGGCTTTCTTT
.	.	TRBV25-1	TRBJ1-6	CASSLRVDGSPLHF	TGTGCCAGCAGCCTCAGGGTGGATGGTTCACCCCTCCACTTT
.	.	TRBV7-9	TRBJ2-1	CASSLDLLYNEQFF	TGTGCCAGCAGCTTGGACCTCCTTTACAATGAGCAGTTCTTC